The present T cell receptor beta chain was sequenced within a study of blood T cell repertoires in COVID-19. Per the original methods: Using reference gene primer amplification, nucleated cell counts were estimated. TCRdb keeps only in-frame clones here, not all; method: immunoSEQ multiplex PCR. V and J calls and clone size are given by that table; D and trimming were obtained from the DNA. This sample has over 250,000 clones, with 88% found just once. This clone was detected once. This clonotype originated in a man between 60 and 70 years old who had recovered from COVID-19. Sequenced input: peripheral blood.

The CDR3, as DNA: TGTGCCAGCAGTTACTCTACAGGGGTTGGGAAAGAGACCCAGTACTTC. Translated: CASSYSTGVGKETQYF. The chain carries TRBV6-5 and TRBJ2-5; the match to TRBD1 covers 7 bases. Germline V lookup: CDR1 MNHEY, CDR2 SVGAGI. The V gene end was trimmed by 0 bases and the J gene end by 3 bases; junction bases not matched to a gene: 7. The CDR3 consists of 16 residues.